This T cell receptor (beta chain) came from a study of T cell changes during pregnancy in multiple sclerosis. Germline CDR1 reads SGHDT; CDR2 reads YYEEEE. Trimming took off 2 bases at V and 12 bases at J, with 10 bases between the two ends. The CDR3 contains 11 residues. Only in-frame clones appear in the TCRdb table, and some are missing; sequencing was by immunoSEQ multiplex PCR. The sample lists about 31,000 clones, roughly 86% seen once, with more than 9.5% in the top ten. The chain joins TRBV5-6 to TRBJ2-3, with a tentative D call TRBD2 (5 bases). The clonotype was recovered from a female donor with multiple sclerosis, enrolled in a pregnancy study. Sequencing used CD8+ T cells from peripheral blood mononuclear cells, obtained in the first trimester of pregnancy. CDR3 residues: CASSLRGLQYF. CDR3 DNA: TGTGCCAGCAGCTTACGAGGACTCCAGTATTTT.